This is a list of T cell receptor beta chains from one sample in a study of T cell responses to AZD1222 COVID-19 vaccine. Assay used: immunoSEQ multiplex PCR; TCRdb lists only in-frame clones, some missing. The sample records 40,000 to 50,000 clones, more than 70% being singletons. Sample: peripheral blood, taken 28 days after the second AZD1222 dose. These receptors were taken from an adult who received the AZD1222 COVID-19 vaccine. Both conserved end residues are part of each CDR3. A D gene is named only where the DNA matches it firmly. The size of a clone is reported for some rows only, either as once, few or many, or as a class for expanded clones.

D gene,J gene,V gene,clone size,CDR3 protein,CDR3 DNA
.,TRBJ1-1,TRBV9,.,CASSVEGREGAFF,TGTGCCAGCAGCGTAGAGGGTAGGGAGGGAGCTTTCTTT
.,TRBJ1-5,TRBV2,.,CASRRAAEQPQHF,TGTGCCAGCAGAAGGGCAGCGGAGCAGCCCCAGCATTTT
.,TRBJ1-5,TRBV20-1,.,CSASSVRGISGPQHF,TGCAGTGCTAGTTCGGTAAGGGGTATATCAGGCCCCCAGCATTTT
TRBD1,TRBJ1-5,TRBV2,.,CASSEEGQGGNQPQHF,TGTGCCAGCAGTGAAGAGGGACAGGGAGGCAATCAGCCCCAGCATTTT
.,TRBJ2-1,TRBV28,.,CASSIPGGAINEQFF,TGTGCCAGCAGTATCCCAGGAGGAGCTATAAATGAGCAGTTCTTC
.,TRBJ2-7,TRBV5-1,.,CASSLEFRDEQYF,TGCGCCAGCAGCTTGGAGTTCAGGGACGAGCAGTACTTC
.,TRBJ1-3,TRBV5-1,.,CASSLADSSGNTIYF,TGCGCCAGCAGCTTGGCCGATAGCTCTGGAAACACCATATATTTT
.,TRBJ2-2,TRBV10-3,.,CAISEVVGTGELFF,TGTGCCATCAGTGAGGTTGTGGGCACCGGGGAGCTGTTTTTT
.,TRBJ1-4,TRBV7-2,once,CASSFTGDEKLFF,TGTGCCAGCAGCTTTACGGGCGATGAAAAACTGTTTTTT
TRBD1,TRBJ1-2,TRBV14,.,CASSQGARDRGLGYTF,TGTGCCAGCAGCCAAGGGGCCCGGGACAGGGGACTTGGCTACACCTTC
TRBD2,TRBJ2-3,TRBV4-2,few,CASSRLMTSGGDLAADTQYF,TGTGCCAGCAGCCGCTTAATGACTAGCGGGGGGGACCTAGCTGCAGATACGCAGTATTTT
.,TRBJ2-1,TRBV7-2,.,CASSFGSSYNEQFF,TGTGCCAGCAGCTTTGGGAGCTCCTACAATGAGCAGTTCTTC
.,TRBJ1-2,TRBV5-1,.,CASSLVEGTYGYTF,TGCGCCAGCAGCTTGGTTGAAGGGACCTATGGCTACACCTTC
TRBD2,TRBJ2-5,TRBV7-9,.,CASSPRREGGQETQYF,TGTGCCAGCAGCCCGAGGCGGGAGGGGGGCCAAGAGACCCAGTACTTC
TRBD1,TRBJ2-7,TRBV5-4,.,CASSLLDRAVYEQYF,TGTGCCAGCAGCTTATTAGACAGGGCGGTTTACGAGCAGTACTTC
.,TRBJ2-4,TRBV28,.,CASSLRGAAKNIQYF,TGTGCCAGCAGTTTGAGGGGAGCGGCCAAAAACATTCAGTACTTC
.,TRBJ1-1,TRBV7-9,.,CASISPWGENTEAFF,TGTGCCAGCATTAGCCCCTGGGGGGAAAACACTGAAGCTTTCTTT
.,TRBJ1-2,TRBV28,.,CASRGRYGGYTF,TGTGCCAGCAGGGGGCGATACGGCGGCTACACCTTC
TRBD1,TRBJ1-1,TRBV9,.,CASSHRDRNTEAFF,TGTGCCAGCAGCCACCGGGACAGGAACACTGAAGCTTTCTTT
.,TRBJ1-5,TRBV12-2,.,CASRYEGGLSQPQHF,TGTGCAAGTCGCTATGAGGGGGGGCTGAGTCAGCCCCAGCATTTT
.,TRBJ1-3,TRBV18,.,CASSAGHLSGNTIYF,TGTGCCAGCTCAGCGGGACATCTCTCTGGAAACACCATATATTTT
.,TRBJ1-3,TRBV19,.,CASSRTAFSGNTIYF,TGTGCCAGTAGCAGGACGGCCTTCTCTGGAAACACCATATATTTT
.,TRBJ1-2,TRBV5-1,.,CASSFSGHGYTF,TGCGCCAGCAGCTTCTCAGGCCATGGCTACACCTTC
.,TRBJ2-2,TRBV19,.,CASSILGLLNTGELFF,TGTGCCAGTAGTATTCTCGGGTTACTGAACACCGGGGAGCTGTTTTTT
TRBD1,TRBJ1-2,TRBV6-1,.,CASSSTGGNYGYTF,TGTGCCAGCAGTTCGACAGGGGGCAACTATGGCTACACCTTC
.,TRBJ1-1,TRBV28,.,CASRQTGESTEAFF,TGTGCCAGCCGTCAGACCGGGGAGAGTACTGAAGCTTTCTTT
TRBD1,TRBJ1-6,TRBV30,.,CAWSRRGLNNSPLHF,TGTGCCTGGAGTAGGAGGGGGCTAAATAATTCACCCCTCCACTTT
TRBD1,TRBJ2-2,TRBV14,once,CASSHLLTGGNTGELFF,TGTGCCAGCAGCCATCTTCTGACAGGGGGAAACACCGGGGAGCTGTTTTTT
TRBD2,TRBJ2-1,TRBV9,.,CASSGAPAGAYNEQFF,TGTGCCAGCAGCGGGGCCCCAGCGGGAGCATACAATGAGCAGTTCTTC
.,TRBJ2-2,TRBV6-5,.,CASSLGVGTGELFF,TGTGCCAGCAGTTTGGGTGTGGGAACCGGGGAGCTGTTTTTT
.,TRBJ2-7,TRBV6-5,.,CASRTDLLSYEQYF,TGTGCCAGCCGGACAGACCTACTCTCCTACGAGCAGTACTTC
.,TRBJ1-1,TRBV29-1,.,CSVEDLNKNTEAFF,TGCAGCGTTGAAGATCTCAACAAGAACACTGAAGCTTTCTTT
TRBD1,TRBJ2-3,TRBV29-1,.,CSDAKQGFGSQYF,TGCAGCGACGCCAAACAGGGGTTTGGATCGCAGTATTTT
.,TRBJ2-1,TRBV4-2,.,CASSQPGPVLFF,TGTGCCAGCAGCCAACCGGGACCGGTTCTTTTCTTC
.,TRBJ1-5,TRBV10-3,.,CAISDGDSNQPQHF,TGTGCCATCAGTGATGGGGATAGCAATCAGCCCCAGCATTTT
TRBD1,TRBJ1-1,TRBV6-5,.,CASSRRTGGLTEAFF,TGTGCCAGCAGCAGACGGACAGGTGGCTTGACTGAAGCTTTCTTT
.,TRBJ1-5,TRBV5-5,.,CASSLGGGYSNQPQHF,TGTGCCAGCAGCTTGGGCGGGGGGTATAGCAATCAGCCCCAGCATTTT
TRBD1,TRBJ2-7,TRBV6-6,.,CASSHRTGVFGKESYEQYF,TGTGCCAGCAGTCACCGGACAGGGGTATTTGGGAAAGAGTCCTACGAGCAGTACTTC
.,TRBJ2-1,TRBV4-3,.,CASSQGGMGYSYNEQFF,TGCGCCAGCAGCCAAGGGGGAATGGGGTACTCCTACAATGAGCAGTTCTTC
TRBD1,TRBJ2-7,TRBV9,few,CASSQGADYEQYF,TGTGCCAGCAGTCAGGGGGCGGATTACGAGCAGTACTTC
TRBD1,TRBJ1-3,TRBV6-5,.,CATDRGQGNTIYF,TGTGCCACGGACAGGGGGCAAGGAAACACCATATATTTT
.,TRBJ1-5,TRBV7-6,.,CASSPSGDGASQPQHF,TGTGCCAGCAGCCCCAGCGGGGATGGGGCAAGTCAGCCCCAGCATTTT
TRBD1,TRBJ1-4,TRBV5-1,.,CASSLGDRGVHEKLFF,TGCGCCAGCAGCTTGGGAGACAGGGGCGTTCATGAAAAACTGTTTTTT
TRBD2,TRBJ2-5,TRBV10-2,once,CASSRTSGGLETQYF,TGCGCCAGCAGTCGGACTAGCGGGGGGCTGGAGACCCAGTACTTC
.,TRBJ1-1,TRBV13,.,CASSLENTEAFF,TGTGCCAGCAGCTTAGAGAACACTGAAGCTTTCTTT
.,TRBJ2-5,TRBV14,.,CASSHASPETQYF,TGTGCCAGCAGCCACGCATCCCCAGAGACCCAGTACTTC
.,TRBJ2-5,TRBV15,.,CATSRDYGAKTQYF,TGTGCCACCAGCAGAGATTACGGGGCGAAGACCCAGTACTTC